The 5 T cell receptor beta chains in this list originate from one sample, sequenced in a study of blood T cell repertoires in COVID-19 (dated by TCRdb to between 2020 and 2021). The library was obtained by the immunoSEQ multiplex PCR assay. In its TCRdb copy, this immuneACCESS table keeps in-frame sequences only and misses some clones. Where compared with another copy, unresolved V genes explain less than half of these, and the others have no known cause. In all, the sample holds fewer than 250,000 clones, and 86% of those were seen once. The ten largest clonotypes hold 0.7% to 0.85% of the sample. Sample: peripheral blood. These receptors came from an older woman with acute or convalescent COVID-19.

V and J are TRBV29-1 and TRBJ2-7; TRBD2 might be the D (6 bases). CDR3 length: 13 residues. Germline CDR1 is SQVTM and CDR2 is ANQGSEA. V was shortened by 5 bases and J by 7 bases, with 18 bases between the two germline ends. Here the CDR3 reads CSVRWEVLSEQYF. CDR3 in DNA: TGCAGCGTTCGGTGGGAGGTCCTCTCGGAGCAGTACTTC.

This clone was seen a single time. This chain connects TRBV5-4 to TRBJ2-6; no firm D call. The germline V gene encodes CDR1 SGHNT and CDR2 YYREEE (reference sequence). The CDR3 consists of 15 residues. V was pared by 4 bases and J by 0 bases, with 8 bases between. This chain's CDR3 is CASSLVLSGANVLTF. The CDR3 DNA reads as TGTGCCAGCAGCCTAGTTCTCTCTGGGGCCAACGTCCTGACTTTC. Based on the CDR3 plus reference TRBV5-4 and TRBJ2-6, the full variable domain is ETGVTQSPTHLIKTRGQQVTLRCSSQSGHNTVSWYQQALGQGPQFIFQYYREEENGRGNFPPRFSGLQFPNYSSELNVNALELDDSALYLCASSLVLSGANVLTFGAGSRLTVL.

The table lists this clone with a count of one. V is TRBV28 and J is TRBJ2-1; TRBD2 matches at 9 bases. This CDR3 contains 14 residues. Germline V gene data show CDR1 as MDHEN and CDR2 as SYDVKM. J lost 6 bases, V lost 2 bases, and 2 bases had no gene match. CDR3 in amino acids: CASSLLAGSNEQFF. The CDR3 bases are TGTGCCAGCAGTTTACTAGCGGGGTCCAATGAGCAGTTCTTC.

The chain links TRBV5-1 to TRBJ2-5; 9 bases match TRBD1. J gave up 2 bases and V 6 bases, and 5 bases lay outside the gene matches. Germline CDR1 reads SGHRS; CDR2 reads YFSETQ. The CDR3 runs 14 residues. Here the CDR3 DNA reads TGCGCCAGCACACCCGGGACAGGGCAAGAGACCCAGTACTTC. This sequence encodes CASTPGTGQETQYF.

The chain has TRBV11-3 and TRBJ2-5, with TRBD2 matching over 10 bases. Looked up from germline, CDR1 is SGHNT and CDR2 is YENEEA. The CDR3 has 15 residues. Losses at the gene ends were 2 bases for V and 1 base for J; bases not matched to a gene: 1. The CDR3 DNA follows: TGTGCCAGCAGCTTAAGGACTAGCGGCCAAGAGACCCAGTACTTC. It yields the protein CASSLRTSGQETQYF. Filled out from reference TRBV11-3 and TRBJ2-5, the complete variable domain reads EAGVVQSPRYKIIEKKQPVAFWCNPISGHNTLYWYLQNLGQGPELLIRYENEEAVDDSQLPKDRFSAERLKGVDSTLKIQPAELGDSAVYLCASSLRTSGQETQYFGPGTRLLVL.